There are many counts of the clone carrying this T cell receptor beta chain. Its specificity is unknown. The CDR3 consists of 15 residues. V was clipped by 2 bases and J by 0 bases, with 9 bases between them. Germline values: CDR1 SGHRS, CDR2 YFSETQ. These data belong to a study of neurological immune-mediated disorders. The T cells used for sorted libraries numbered 750,000 to 1,000,000, either CD4+ or CD8+. Sequencing runs each generated in excess of 160 million TCR-beta sequences derived from 15-18 subjects. TCRdb analysed the 5' RACE reads with MiXCR anew, one entry per CDR3 protein. The sample shows about 55,000 distinct CDR3 sequences, 3% to 4.5% of them seen only once. Whole-study findings and limits: When grouped phylogenetically, the repertoires of 18 of the 34 multiple sclerosis patients fell together in one related-CDR3 cluster, which is a possible signature.

This sequence joins TRBV5-1 and TRBJ2-1, with D uncertain. Sequenced input: CD4+ T cells from blood. The sequence was collected from a middle-aged woman with multiple sclerosis. CDR3: CASSFDSSSYNEQFF. CDR3 DNA sequence: TGCGCCAGCAGCTTCGACTCAAGCTCCTACAATGAGCAGTTCTTC.